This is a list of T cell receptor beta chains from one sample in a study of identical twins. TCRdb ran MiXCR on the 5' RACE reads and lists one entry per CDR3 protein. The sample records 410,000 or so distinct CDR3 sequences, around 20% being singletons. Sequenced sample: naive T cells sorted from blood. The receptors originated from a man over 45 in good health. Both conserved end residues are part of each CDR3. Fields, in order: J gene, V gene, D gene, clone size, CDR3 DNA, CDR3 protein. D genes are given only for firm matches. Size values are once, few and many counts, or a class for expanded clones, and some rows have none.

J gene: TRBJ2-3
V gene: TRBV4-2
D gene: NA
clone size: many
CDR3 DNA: TGTGCCAGCAGCCAAGGTCGGGATCCCACTTTGGATACGCAGTATTTT
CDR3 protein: CASSQGRDPTLDTQYF

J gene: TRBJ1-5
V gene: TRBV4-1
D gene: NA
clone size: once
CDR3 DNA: TGCGCCAGCAGCCAAGACCATAATCAGCCCCAGCATTTT
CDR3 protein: CASSQDHNQPQHF

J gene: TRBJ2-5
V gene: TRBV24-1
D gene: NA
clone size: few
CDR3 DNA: TGTGCCACCAGTGATCTTGGAGAGACCCAGTACTTC
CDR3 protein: CATSDLGETQYF

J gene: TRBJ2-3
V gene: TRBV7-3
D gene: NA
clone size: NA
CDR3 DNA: TGTGCCAGCAGCTTAACGTGGGCGAACACAGATACGCAGTATTTT
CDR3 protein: CASSLTWANTDTQYF

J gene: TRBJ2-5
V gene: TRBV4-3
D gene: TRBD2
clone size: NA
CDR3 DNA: TGCGCCAGCAGCCCGGCGACTAGCGGGGAGACCCAGTACTTC
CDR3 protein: CASSPATSGETQYF

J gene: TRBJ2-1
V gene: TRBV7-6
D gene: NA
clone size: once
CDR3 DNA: TGTGCCAGCAGCCCCACACTAGCCACAAAGGGTGGTGAGCAGTTCTTC
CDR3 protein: CASSPTLATKGGEQFF

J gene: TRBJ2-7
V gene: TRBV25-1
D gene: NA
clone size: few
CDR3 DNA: TGTGCCAGCAGTGAATCCACGGACGAGCAGTACTTC
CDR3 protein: CASSESTDEQYF

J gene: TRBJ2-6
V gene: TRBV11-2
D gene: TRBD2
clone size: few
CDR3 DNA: TGTGCCAGCAGCTTAGTTAGCGGGGGACCCTCTGGGGCCAACGTCCTGACTTTC
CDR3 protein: CASSLVSGGPSGANVLTF

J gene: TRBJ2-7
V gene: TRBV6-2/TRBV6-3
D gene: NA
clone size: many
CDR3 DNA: TGTGCCAGCAGTTATAAGCAGGGCTACGAGCAGTACTTC
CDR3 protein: CASSYKQGYEQYF

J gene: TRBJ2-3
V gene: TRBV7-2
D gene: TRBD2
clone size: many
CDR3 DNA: TGTGCCAGCAGCTTAGGTTCTAGCGGGGGCCGCTTAGAGTATTTT
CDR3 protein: CASSLGSSGGRLEYF

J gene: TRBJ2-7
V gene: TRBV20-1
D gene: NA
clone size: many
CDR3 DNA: TGCAGTGCTAGAGATTTGGAGAGCTCCTACGAGCAGTACTTC
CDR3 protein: CSARDLESSYEQYF